The 18 T cell receptor beta chains below were found in one sample sequenced in a study of blood T cell repertoires in COVID-19 (dated by TCRdb to 2018 to 2020). Libraries were constructed by the immunoSEQ multiplex PCR assay. This is the immuneACCESS table as TCRdb keeps it, with only in-frame sequences that have V and J called. A part of the clones is gone; compared with another copy, unresolved V genes explain less than half, and the rest is unexplained. Counted in this sample were approximately 230,000 clones; about 79% of them appeared once. Roughly 10% of the sample is held by the ten biggest clonotypes. What was sequenced was peripheral blood. These receptors came from a man aged 80 or over with acute or convalescent COVID-19.

The rearrangement joins TRBV5-1 to TRBJ2-5; D might be TRBD1 (6 bases). This CDR3 region has 15 residues. Trimming stripped 4 bases from V and 4 bases from J, with 17 bases between. Germline loops: CDR1 SGHRS, CDR2 YFSETQ. In DNA form, the CDR3 reads TGCGCCAGCAGCCAGACCGGGACACCCTTAGAGACCCAGTACTTC. Translating gives CASSQTGTPLETQYF.

The rearrangement uses TRBV18 and TRBJ2-7, with 12 bases identical to TRBD1. The germline gives CDR1 KGHSH, CDR2 LQKENI. J was trimmed by 2 bases and V by 2 bases; bases with no gene match: 7. The CDR3 contains 17 residues. CDR3 amino acids: CASSPTPGQGATYEQYF. DNA for the CDR3: TGTGCCAGCTCACCAACCCCGGGACAGGGGGCAACCTACGAGCAGTACTTC.

V usage is TRBV28 and J usage is TRBJ1-2; the match to TRBD1 covers 8 bases. V was pared by 4 bases and J by 3 bases, with 7 bases of the junction left unmatched. The germline V gene has CDR1 MDHEN and CDR2 SYDVKM. There are 15 residues in the CDR3. The CDR3: CASSSPQGADYGYTF. In DNA, the CDR3 is TGTGCCAGCAGTTCGCCCCAGGGGGCGGACTATGGCTACACCTTC.

J is TRBJ1-1 and V is TRBV18; 7 bases align to TRBD1. J lost 1 base, V lost 6 bases, and 8 bases had no gene match. Germline V gives CDR1 KGHSH, CDR2 LQKENI. The CDR3 loop spans 15 amino acids. CDR3 residues: CASSPAGGRNTEAFF. In DNA form, the CDR3 reads TGTGCCAGCTCCCCTGCAGGGGGGAGGAACACTGAAGCTTTCTTT.

V gene TRBV12-5 combines with J gene TRBJ1-1; a weak D match, TRBD1 (6 bases). V lost 0 bases to trimming and J lost 3 bases, with 11 bases between them. This CDR3 comprises 15 residues. The germline gives CDR1 LGHNT, CDR2 FRNRAP. CDR3 residues: CASGLVTGRHTEAFF. CDR3 nucleotide sequence: TGTGCTAGTGGTTTGGTTACAGGGCGTCACACTGAAGCTTTCTTT.

This chain links TRBV5-1 with TRBJ2-4; 10 positions match TRBD1. J gave up 6 bases and V 2 bases, and 5 bases lay outside the gene matches. This CDR3 is built from 15 residues. Germline CDR1 and CDR2: SGHRS and YFSETQ. As DNA, the CDR3 is TGCGCCAGCAGCTTAAGGACAGGGGGAGGAAACATTCAGTACTTC. Translation gives CASSLRTGGGNIQYF.

This clone was counted between two and nine times. The rearrangement links TRBV10-1 to TRBJ2-7, with D possibly matching TRBD1 (6 bases). Deletions cut 5 bases from V and 5 bases from J, with 16 bases between. CDR1 and CDR2 from the germline V gene are WNHNN and SYGVQD (reference sequence). This CDR3 region has 14 residues. CDR3 sequence: CASSQHRAVNEQYF. CDR3 coding DNA: TGCGCCAGCAGTCAACACAGGGCCGTCAACGAGCAGTACTTC.

This chain joins TRBV12-3 or TRBV12-4 and TRBJ2-7, with D maybe TRBD1 (6 bases). V was clipped by 6 bases and J by 1 base, with 10 bases between them. The length of the CDR3 is 13 residues. The DNA for the CDR3 is TGTGCCAGCAGCCCTGGACAGTCCTACGAGCAGTACTTC. It is translated as CASSPGQSYEQYF.

The chain recombines TRBV7-9 with TRBJ2-7; D is possibly TRBD1 (6 bases). The germline gives CDR1 SEHNR, CDR2 FQNEAQ (reference sequence). The CDR3 runs to 15 residues. V was cut by 1 base and J by 5 bases, with 15 bases left in between. The DNA for the CDR3 is TGTGCCAGCAGCTTAGGGCAGGGGCCTGGGAACGAGCAGTACTTC. The encoded protein is CASSLGQGPGNEQYF.

The chain employs TRBV6-5 and TRBJ2-7, with 7 bases lining up with TRBD1. The CDR3 sequence is 13 residues long. CDR1 is MNHEY and CDR2 is SVGAGI in the germline V gene. V lost 5 bases, J lost 4 bases, and 5 bases stayed unmatched. The CDR3 DNA is TGTGCCAGCAGTAAGGGGACAGTGTACGAGCAGTACTTC. The encoded protein is CASSKGTVYEQYF.

CDR3 sequence (DNA): TGTGCCAGCAGGGACAGGGGGAGGAGGGAGACCCAGTACTTC. As protein: CASRDRGRRETQYF. This rearrangement joins TRBV11-2 to TRBJ2-5, with 10 bases matching TRBD1. V was clipped by 6 bases and J by 5 bases; unmatched bases: 6. Germline V gives CDR1 SGHAT, CDR2 FQNNGV. This CDR3 is 14 amino acids long.

The chain employs TRBV15 and TRBJ1-3; 7 bases align to TRBD1. Germline assignment: CDR1 LNHNV and CDR2 YYDKDF (reference sequence). The CDR3 is 17 residues long. With 1 base clipped from V and 0 bases from J, the junction kept 6 bases outside the gene matches. CDR3 sequence reads: CATSRGTRGSSGNTIYF. The CDR3 coding sequence is TGTGCCACCAGCAGAGGGACCAGGGGGAGCTCTGGAAACACCATATATTTT.

Only one count was recorded for this clone. The rearrangement links TRBV3-1 (or the pseudogene TRBV3-2) to TRBJ1-2, with 9 bases matching TRBD1. V lost 0 bases to trimming and J lost 7 bases; unmatched junction nucleotides: 3. The germline CDR1 and CDR2 sequences are LGHDT and YNNKEL (reference sequence). The length of the CDR3 is 14 residues. The CDR3 DNA reads as TGTGCCAGCAGCCAAGATGGGACAGGGTTTGGCTACACCTTC. It specifies CASSQDGTGFGYTF.

The chain joins TRBV5-4 to TRBJ2-7; 8 bases fit TRBD1. This CDR3 contains 17 residues. Looked up from germline, CDR1 is SGHNT and CDR2 is YYREEE (reference sequence). The trim removed 4 bases at V and 3 bases at J, leaving 15 bases unmatched. The CDR3 region has the DNA TGTGCCAGCAGCCAACGGACAGGGCTCACTAACGGCTACGAGCAGTACTTC. Its translation: CASSQRTGLTNGYEQYF.

The chain carries TRBV9 and TRBJ2-1; TRBD1 agrees at 9 bases. Unmatched junction bases numbered 16, after V lost 4 bases and J lost 8 bases. The CDR3 contains 17 residues. CDR1 and CDR2 (germline): SGDLS, YYNGEE. CDR3 coding DNA: TGTGCCAGCAGCAGCGGCCCGGGTGGGACAGGGTCGCATGAGCAGTTCTTC. Translation: CASSSGPGGTGSHEQFF. Together with reference TRBV9 and TRBJ2-1, the CDR3 gives the full variable domain: DSGVTQTPKHLITATGQRVTLRCSPRSGDLSVYWYQQSLDQGLQFLIQYYNGEERAKGNILERFSAQQFPDLHSELNLSSLELGDSALYFCASSSGPGGTGSHEQFFGPGTRLTVL.

The chain carries TRBV20-1 and TRBJ1-4, with 7 bases aligning to TRBD1. The length of the CDR3 is 15 residues. Germline CDR1 DFQATT, CDR2 SNEGSKA (reference sequence). The J segment lost 8 bases and the V segment lost 3 bases, leaving 12 bases of the junction unmatched. CDR3 DNA: TGCAGTGCTAGTAACAGGCAGGGGGTATTGGAAAAACTGTTTTTT. Amino acids: CSASNRQGVLEKLFF.

This clone was counted a few times. The genes are TRBV19 and TRBJ2-4, with 8 bases matching TRBD1. The CDR3 totals 16 residues. CDR1 is LNHDA, CDR2 SQIVND, per germline (reference sequence). V shed 10 bases, J shed 0 bases, and the junction held 11 bases outside the gene matches. CDR3 in DNA: TGTGCCACTAGCGACAGGGGCTTTCTAGCCAAAAACATTCAGTACTTC. Translation: CATSDRGFLAKNIQYF.

The rearrangement joins TRBV2 to TRBJ2-1, with D maybe TRBD1 (6 bases). The germline V and J ends were trimmed by 2 bases and 2 bases, with 13 bases remaining between them. This CDR3 contains 16 residues. Germline lookup yields CDR1 SNHLY and CDR2 FYNNEI. The CDR3 spells CASSEPGARTYNEQFF. CDR3 nucleotide sequence: TGTGCCAGCAGTGAACCAGGGGCTAGGACCTACAATGAGCAGTTCTTC.